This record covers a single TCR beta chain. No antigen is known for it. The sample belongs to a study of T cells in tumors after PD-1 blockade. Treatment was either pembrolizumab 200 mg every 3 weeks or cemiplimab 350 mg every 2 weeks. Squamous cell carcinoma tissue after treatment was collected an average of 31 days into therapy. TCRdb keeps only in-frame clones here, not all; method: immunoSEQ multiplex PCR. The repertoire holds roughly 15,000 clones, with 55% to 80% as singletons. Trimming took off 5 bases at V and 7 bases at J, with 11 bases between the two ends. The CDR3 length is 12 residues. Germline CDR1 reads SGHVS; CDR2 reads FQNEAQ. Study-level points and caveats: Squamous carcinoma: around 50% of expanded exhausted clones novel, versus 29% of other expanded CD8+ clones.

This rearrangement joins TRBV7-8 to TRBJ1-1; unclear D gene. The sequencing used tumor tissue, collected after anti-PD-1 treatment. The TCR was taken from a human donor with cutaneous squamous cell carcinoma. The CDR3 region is CASSPGDFEAFF. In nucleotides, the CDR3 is TGTGCCAGCAGCCCCGGGGATTTTGAAGCTTTCTTT.